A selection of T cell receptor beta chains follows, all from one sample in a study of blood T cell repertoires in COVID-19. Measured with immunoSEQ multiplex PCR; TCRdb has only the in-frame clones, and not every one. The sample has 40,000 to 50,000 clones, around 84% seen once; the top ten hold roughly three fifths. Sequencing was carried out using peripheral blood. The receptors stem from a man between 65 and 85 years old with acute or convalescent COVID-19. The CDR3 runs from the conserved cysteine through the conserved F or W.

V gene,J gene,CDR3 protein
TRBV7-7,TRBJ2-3,CASSLERDGDTQYF
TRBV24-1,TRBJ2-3,CATSDTGHSLDTQYF
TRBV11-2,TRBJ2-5,CASSRLGREEETQYF
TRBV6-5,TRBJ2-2,CASSLQGSQELFF
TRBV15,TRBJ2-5,CATSSPKTGQETQYF
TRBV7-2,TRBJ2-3,CASSTGTTADTQYF
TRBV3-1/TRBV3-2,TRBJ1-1,CASSQSKGGKNTEAFF
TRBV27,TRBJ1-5,CASSSQGYQPQHF
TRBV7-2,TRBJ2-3,CASSYSGGAGTDTQYF
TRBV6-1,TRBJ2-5,CASSETGGGQYF
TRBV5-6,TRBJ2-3,CASSPGTGPTDTQYF